This is a list of T cell receptor beta chains from one sample in a study of shared clonotypes between healthy human individuals. Assay used: immunoSEQ multiplex PCR; TCRdb lists only in-frame clones, some missing. Of roughly 1,500,000 clones listed, about 98% are singletons. What was sequenced was naive CD4+ T cells sorted from blood. Receptors originate from a man aged 25-45 years in good health. Each CDR3 is given with its conserved first and last residue. A D gene is named only where the DNA matches it firmly. For some rows the clone size is stated as once, few or many, or as a class when expanded; others skip it.

size	V	D	J	CDR3	DNA
NA	TRBV28	TRBD1	TRBJ1-2	CASSAPGQLNYGYTF	TGTGCCAGCAGTGCCCCGGGACAGCTTAACTATGGCTACACCTTC
NA	TRBV28	TRBD2	TRBJ2-4	CASLAGAPKNIQYF	TGTGCCAGCCTAGCGGGAGCACCCAAAAACATTCAGTACTTC
NA	TRBV11-2	NA	TRBJ1-4	CASSLAGTGGGLFF	TGTGCCAGCAGCTTAGCGGGCACGGGCGGCGGACTGTTTTTT
NA	TRBV5-1	NA	TRBJ2-7	CASSLGAGNGYEQYF	TGCGCCAGCAGCTTGGGGGCAGGGAATGGGTACGAGCAGTACTTC
NA	TRBV2	NA	TRBJ1-3	CASGSRFGGNTIYF	TGTGCCAGCGGCAGTCGGTTTGGTGGAAACACCATATATTTT
once	TRBV5-1	NA	TRBJ2-5	CASSLQAVQETQYF	TGCGCCAGCAGCCTACAGGCAGTCCAAGAGACCCAGTACTTC
once	TRBV7-3	TRBD2	TRBJ2-7	CASSLAGGYEQYF	TGTGCCAGCAGCTTAGCGGGAGGCTACGAGCAGTACTTC
NA	TRBV5-4	NA	TRBJ2-1	CASSLSRGSYNEQFF	TGTGCCAGCAGCTTGTCAAGGGGATCATACAATGAGCAGTTCTTC
once	TRBV19	TRBD2	TRBJ2-1	CASSIREGYNEQFF	TGTGCCAGTAGTATCCGGGAGGGGTACAATGAGCAGTTCTTC
NA	TRBV5-1	NA	TRBJ2-3	CASSLNSGSGGADTQYF	TGCGCCAGCAGCTTGAATTCGGGCTCAGGTGGCGCAGATACGCAGTATTTT
NA	TRBV9	NA	TRBJ2-1	CASSVDPRGGVYDEQFF	TGTGCCAGCAGCGTAGACCCCCGTGGCGGAGTCTACGATGAGCAGTTCTTC
NA	TRBV18	NA	TRBJ1-2	CASSPPVSRGHGYTF	TGTGCCAGCTCACCACCGGTGTCACGGGGGCATGGCTACACCTTC
NA	TRBV5-1	TRBD1	TRBJ1-1	CASSRGQTNTEAFF	TGCGCCAGCAGCAGGGGACAGACGAACACTGAAGCTTTCTTT
NA	TRBV5-1	NA	TRBJ1-3	CASSPSSGISGNTIYF	TGCGCCAGCAGCCCCTCGTCCGGGATTAGTGGAAACACCATATATTTT
NA	TRBV5-4	NA	TRBJ2-3	CASRLTSSGTDTQYF	TGTGCCAGCAGACTCACTAGCTCGGGCACAGATACGCAGTATTTT
NA	TRBV10-3	TRBD1	TRBJ2-3	CAISERDRVADTQYF	TGTGCCATCAGTGAGAGGGACAGGGTGGCAGATACGCAGTATTTT
NA	TRBV15	NA	TRBJ2-7	CATSRDPGLSYEQYF	TGTGCCACCAGCAGAGATCCGGGCCTTAGCTACGAGCAGTACTTC
NA	TRBV4-1	NA	TRBJ2-4	CASSQVRRGPLAKNIQYF	TGCGCCAGCAGCCAAGTCCGACGCGGTCCTCTAGCCAAAAACATTCAGTACTTC
NA	TRBV5-4	NA	TRBJ2-3	CASSDTGAPRNTQYF	TGTGCCAGCAGCGATACCGGGGCCCCGAGGAATACGCAGTATTTT
NA	TRBV28	TRBD1	TRBJ2-5	CASSSGTATTQYF	TGTGCCAGCAGTTCCGGGACAGCTACGACCCAGTACTTC
NA	TRBV7-2	TRBD2	TRBJ2-5	CASSTTGLAGPNGGTQYF	TGTGCCAGCAGCACAACGGGACTAGCGGGGCCCAACGGGGGGACCCAGTACTTC
NA	TRBV5-3	TRBD2	TRBJ2-7	CARSGSGRDYEQYF	TGTGCCAGAAGCGGTAGCGGGAGGGACTACGAGCAGTACTTC
NA	TRBV7-6	TRBD1	TRBJ2-7	CASSDRTGWYEQYF	TGTGCCAGCAGCGACCGGACAGGGTGGTACGAGCAGTACTTC
NA	TRBV5-4	NA	TRBJ2-1	CASSHKGAKLGEQFF	TGCGCCAGCAGCCATAAAGGGGCAAAGTTAGGCGAGCAGTTCTTC
NA	TRBV27	TRBD1	TRBJ1-2	CASSQSDRPNYGYTF	TGTGCCAGCAGTCAATCGGACAGGCCTAACTATGGCTACACCTTC
NA	TRBV30	NA	TRBJ2-5	CAWSVGGHNQETQYF	TGTGCCTGGAGCGTCGGCGGGCACAACCAAGAGACCCAGTACTTC
NA	TRBV18	TRBD1	TRBJ2-1	CASSPGLQGAVEQFF	TGTGCCAGCTCACCAGGCCTCCAGGGGGCGGTTGAGCAGTTCTTC
NA	TRBV5-1	TRBD2	TRBJ2-1	CASSLAGGDNEQFF	TGCGCCAGCAGCTTAGCGGGAGGCGACAATGAGCAGTTCTTC
NA	TRBV6-5	NA	TRBJ1-1	CASSSPRSVEAFF	TGTGCCAGCAGTTCTCCCCGGAGTGTAGAAGCTTTCTTT
NA	TRBV2	NA	TRBJ2-2	CASNYPGEGGELFF	TGTGCCAGCAACTATCCGGGAGAGGGCGGGGAGCTGTTTTTT
once	TRBV27	TRBD1	TRBJ2-7	CASRPRGQGAYEQYF	TGTGCCAGCAGGCCTCGGGGACAGGGAGCCTACGAGCAGTACTTC
NA	TRBV19	TRBD2	TRBJ2-2	CASRSGTGRGTGELFF	TGTGCCAGTAGGAGCGGGACCGGCAGAGGGACCGGGGAGCTGTTTTTT
NA	TRBV27	NA	TRBJ1-3	CASSLDPTGRGNTIYF	TGTGCCAGCAGTTTAGACCCCACAGGGAGAGGAAACACCATATATTTT
NA	TRBV5-5	TRBD2	TRBJ2-7	CASSLVPAGSYEQYF	TGTGCCAGCAGCTTGGTTCCAGCGGGATCATACGAGCAGTACTTC
NA	TRBV19	TRBD2	TRBJ2-2	CASAQREFTGELFF	TGTGCCAGTGCTCAGCGGGAGTTCACCGGGGAGCTGTTTTTT
NA	TRBV30	NA	TRBJ1-1	CAWIPFRMNTEAFF	TGTGCCTGGATACCTTTCAGGATGAACACTGAAGCTTTCTTT
NA	TRBV7-2	NA	TRBJ2-7	CASSFNPSREGYF	TGTGCCAGCAGCTTCAACCCGTCCCGGGAAGGGTACTTC
once	TRBV5-6	TRBD2	TRBJ2-6	CASSLGREGRFGANVLTF	TGTGCCAGCAGCTTGGGGAGGGAGGGCCGATTCGGGGCCAACGTCCTGACTTTC
once	TRBV2	NA	TRBJ2-5	CASSVGAFQETQYF	TGTGCCAGCAGTGTAGGCGCCTTTCAAGAGACCCAGTACTTC
NA	TRBV11-2	TRBD1	TRBJ1-1	CASSRNGQGGSTEAFF	TGTGCCAGCAGCCGCAACGGACAGGGCGGCAGCACTGAAGCTTTCTTT
once	TRBV29-1	NA	TRBJ2-5	CSVYDLGETQYF	TGCAGCGTTTATGACCTAGGGGAGACCCAGTACTTC
NA	TRBV11-3	NA	TRBJ2-1	CASSLGLGFSYNEQFF	TGTGCCAGCAGCTTAGGTCTGGGTTTCTCCTACAATGAGCAGTTCTTC
NA	TRBV19	TRBD1	TRBJ1-5	CASSTWGQESNQPQHF	TGTGCCAGTAGTACCTGGGGACAGGAAAGCAATCAGCCCCAGCATTTT
once	TRBV7-2	TRBD2	TRBJ2-1	CASSRGLAGYNEQFF	TGTGCCAGCAGCCGTGGACTAGCGGGCTACAATGAGCAGTTCTTC
NA	TRBV7-9	NA	TRBJ1-1	CASSPKREGWGGTEAFF	TGTGCCAGCAGCCCAAAGAGGGAAGGGTGGGGCGGCACTGAAGCTTTCTTT
NA	TRBV7-2	NA	TRBJ1-4	CASSSRDTRTNEKLFF	TGTGCCAGCAGCTCCCGAGACACCCGAACTAATGAAAAACTGTTTTTT
NA	TRBV28	NA	TRBJ2-1	CASSREGGGLINEQFF	TGTGCCAGCAGTAGGGAGGGGGGCGGCCTTATAAATGAGCAGTTCTTC
once	TRBV6-1	NA	TRBJ1-2	CASSPREGGYGYTF	TGTGCCAGCAGCCCCCGGGAGGGGGGTTATGGCTACACCTTC
NA	TRBV19	NA	TRBJ2-2	CASSPSVFGTGELFF	TGTGCCAGTAGTCCTTCTGTCTTTGGAACCGGGGAGCTGTTTTTT
NA	TRBV11-3	NA	TRBJ2-7	CASSLEGSSFHEQYF	TGTGCCAGCAGCTTAGAAGGTTCTAGCTTCCACGAGCAGTACTTC
NA	TRBV5-8	TRBD2	TRBJ2-3	CASSLVGAGVTDTQYF	TGTGCCAGCAGCTTGGTGGGAGCGGGGGTTACAGATACGCAGTATTTT